A selection of T cell receptor beta chains follows, all from one sample in a study of shared clonotypes between healthy human individuals. The repertoire was sequenced with immunoSEQ multiplex PCR; TCRdb's copy has only in-frame clones and lacks some. In the table there are over 850,000 clones, about four fifths of which are singletons. Source material: memory CD4+ T cells from PBMCs. These TCRs come from a man younger than 35 in good health. Some clones in this sample may be carry-over from other donors' samples. Both conserved end residues are part of each CDR3. A D gene is named only where the DNA matches it firmly. Clone size is stated in some rows and not others, as once, few, many or a class when expanded.

v_call	j_call	clone_size	d_call	cdr3_nt	cdr3_aa
TRBV4-1	TRBJ2-1	.	.	TGCGCCAGCAGCCAAGGGCGGGGGCGGCGCAATGAGCAGTTCTTC	CASSQGRGRRNEQFF
TRBV5-1	TRBJ2-5	.	.	TGCGCCAGCAGCCTGATGGCCCAGGGAGGAGAGACCCAGTACTTC	CASSLMAQGGETQYF
TRBV6-5	TRBJ2-6	.	.	TGTGCCAGTGGGGTTAAGGCTGGGGCCAACGTCCTGACTTTC	CASGVKAGANVLTF
TRBV10-1	TRBJ2-5	many	.	TGCGCCAGCAGTTTTAATGAGGGACCCCAAGAGACCCAGTACTTC	CASSFNEGPQETQYF
TRBV9	TRBJ2-3	.	.	TGTGCCAGCAGCACCGGAAAGGGGGGATTCACAGATACGCAGTATTTT	CASSTGKGGFTDTQYF
TRBV2	TRBJ1-5	.	.	TGTGCCAGCAGTTTCGCTGGTACAGGCAATACGCCCCAGCATTTT	CASSFAGTGNTPQHF
TRBV28	TRBJ2-1	many	TRBD1	TGTGCCAGCAGCCCGCCGGGACAGGGAGGGAATGAGCAGTTCTTC	CASSPPGQGGNEQFF
TRBV9	TRBJ2-5	.	.	TGTGCCAGCAGCGTAGCGCGAGGAGGCGAGACCCAGTACTTC	CASSVARGGETQYF
TRBV7-3	TRBJ2-1	.	TRBD2	TGTGCCAGCAACGAGCCGGGTAGCGGGAGGGCCATCAATGAGCAGTTCTTC	CASNEPGSGRAINEQFF
TRBV28	TRBJ2-7	few	TRBD1	TGTGCCAGCACCCTAGGGGGCCTAAGCGGAAGCTCCTACGAGCAGTACTTC	CASTLGGLSGSSYEQYF
TRBV11-2	TRBJ2-1	.	.	TGTGCCAGCAGCTTAGGGACGGGACCCCGAAACGAGCAGTTCTTC	CASSLGTGPRNEQFF
TRBV5-8	TRBJ2-1	.	.	TGTGCCAGCAGCTTGGAAGTGTGGGGTGAGCAGTTCTTC	CASSLEVWGEQFF
TRBV5-4	TRBJ1-1	few	TRBD1	TGTGCCAGCAGCCCACAGGGGCGGTACACTGAAGCTTTCTTT	CASSPQGRYTEAFF
TRBV4-1	TRBJ2-5	.	TRBD2	TGCGCCAGCAGCCCCCGGACTAGCGGAGGCCAAGAGACCCAGTACTTC	CASSPRTSGGQETQYF
TRBV5-4	TRBJ2-2	.	.	TGTGCCAGCAGCTTGGATGACAGGGAGGACACCGGGGAGCTGTTTTTT	CASSLDDREDTGELFF
TRBV27	TRBJ2-7	.	.	TGTGCCAGCAGTCGCCGGGACGAGCAGTACTTC	CASSRRDEQYF
TRBV19	TRBJ2-3	.	.	TGTGCCAGTAGTCCCGCGGTGGCGAGATCAGATACGCAGTATTTT	CASSPAVARSDTQYF
TRBV29-1	TRBJ2-5	.	.	TGCAGCGTTGACAAGGGTTTTGAGACCCAGTACTTC	CSVDKGFETQYF
TRBV23-1	TRBJ2-2	few	TRBD1	TGCGCCAGCAGTCAATATTCACAGGGGCCCACCGGGGAGCTGTTTTTT	CASSQYSQGPTGELFF
TRBV4-3	TRBJ2-7	.	.	TGCGCCAGCAGCCAAGGGTTGGGGGGCTCCTACGAGCAGTACTTC	CASSQGLGGSYEQYF
TRBV9	TRBJ1-3	.	TRBD1	TGTGCCAGCAGCTCACGACAGGGGGGGAGTATAGATGGAAACACCATATATTTT	CASSSRQGGSIDGNTIYF
TRBV5-1	TRBJ2-7	.	TRBD2	TGCGCCAGCAGCTTGAGGACTAGCAGCTACGAGCAGTACTTC	CASSLRTSSYEQYF
TRBV7-9	TRBJ1-3	.	.	TGTGCCAGCAGCCCAATCGGGAACTCTGGAAACACCATATATTTT	CASSPIGNSGNTIYF
TRBV28	TRBJ2-3	.	.	TGTGCCAGCAGTTTAGACGGGCAAAGCACAGATACGCAGTATTTT	CASSLDGQSTDTQYF
TRBV5-1	TRBJ2-1	.	.	TGCGCCAGCAGCTTGCCCCATGCGGAGTCCAATGAGCAGTTCTTC	CASSLPHAESNEQFF
TRBV30	TRBJ1-6	.	.	TGTGCCTGGAACTCTGCCCGGGTTCCGGGGGGTAACGATTCACCCCTCCACTTT	CAWNSARVPGGNDSPLHF
TRBV28	TRBJ1-2	once	.	TGTGCCAGCAGTCGCAACCCCCACGGCTACACCTTC	CASSRNPHGYTF
TRBV5-6	TRBJ1-2	.	TRBD1	TGTGCCAGCAGCCGGGGACAGAGCTATGGCTACACCTTC	CASSRGQSYGYTF
TRBV7-8	TRBJ1-5	few	TRBD1	TGTGCCAGCCGATTGCGGGGGGGACAGGGGATTTATAGCAATCAGCCCCAGCATTTT	CASRLRGGQGIYSNQPQHF